This is a list of T cell receptor beta chains from one sample in a study of sequential checkpoint blockade in melanoma. Using immunoSEQ multiplex PCR, the repertoire was profiled, and TCRdb retains in-frame clones only, with some absent. The data hold fewer than 15,000 clones, with over 60% observed a single time. Sequences were derived from CD8+ T cells sorted from blood (inferred from file names), sampled from a patient given nivolumab and ipilimumab in sequence. These receptors all stem from a human donor with melanoma. The CDR3 runs from the conserved cysteine through the conserved F or W.

v_gene	j_gene	CDR3aa
TRBV10-3	TRBJ1-5	CAISFDRGDEAQHF
TRBV4-2	TRBJ2-7	CASSQEGGVYEQYF
TRBV2	TRBJ2-7	CASNGDTSYEQYF
TRBV7-6	TRBJ1-1	CASSLASTGSEAFF
TRBV19	TRBJ2-1	CASSIGPTSGRAYEQFF
TRBV5-5	TRBJ2-7	CASSWVLAYEQYF
TRBV9	TRBJ2-6	CASSRDNSGANVLTF
TRBV7-2	TRBJ1-2	CASSLYRNRGNYGYTF
TRBV5-1	TRBJ2-2	CASSPRLAGGETGELFF
TRBV11-2	TRBJ2-3	CASSSNGLAGTDTQYF
TRBV28	TRBJ2-1	CASGVSSGLRNEQFF
TRBV5-4	TRBJ2-1	CASSYQVPPNEQFF
TRBV6-6	.	CATTNLGTRNYEQYF
TRBV2	TRBJ1-6	CASRKSGQGHNNSPLHF
TRBV27	TRBJ2-5	CASSPLDRVETQYF
TRBV28	TRBJ2-1	CASSWIGTSGAHESSYNEQFF
TRBV13	TRBJ2-7	CASSFVPQGLYEQYF
TRBV6-5	TRBJ2-1	CASSSTGGSYNEQFF
TRBV30	TRBJ1-2	CAWSRQGEVMSYGYTF
TRBV7-8	TRBJ1-5	CASSSSTGNQPQHF
TRBV7-8	TRBJ2-7	CASSAASGSIHEQYF
TRBV5-1	TRBJ1-1	CASSTRTGGPNTEAFF
TRBV19	TRBJ1-3	CASSAQGNSGNTIYF
TRBV27	TRBJ2-5	CASRRTGGQETQYF